This T cell receptor beta chain came from a study of cytomegalovirus exposure and HLA in healthy donors. The CDR3 loop spans 16 amino acids. The V gene lost 7 bases and the J gene lost 3 bases, with 24 bases spanning the gap. CDR1 is SQVTM and CDR2 is ANQGSEA in the germline V gene. With 60 Vbeta and 13 Jbeta primers, the PCR was carried out. Assay used: immunoSEQ multiplex PCR; TCRdb lists only in-frame clones, some missing. The repertoire has under 200,000 clones, about four fifths of them found once; the top ten carry 5% to 6%. As to this clone: The antigen is undetermined.

Study observations and caveats: The number of N-insertions in an Asian-associated ancestry cluster was reportedly below the approximately 700-donor mean in a later analysis.

This sequence originates from a woman aged 25-40 years in good health and CMV-seropositive. The chain links TRBV29-1 to TRBJ1-2; D might be TRBD1 (6 bases). The sample comprised PBMCs. The CDR3 loop is CSAWGPGEEVDYGYTF. DNA for the CDR3: TGCAGCGCCTGGGGGCCTGGGGAAGAGGTAGACTATGGCTACACCTTC.